The 16 T cell receptor beta chains below were found in one sample sequenced in a study of blood T cells in healthy people across ages. For the second PCR, which ran for about 7 to 12 cycles, a sample-barcoded 5' primer and a J-beta primer mix were used. MiXCR, run by TCRdb on the 5' RACE reads, gives a single entry per CDR3 protein. The table records roughly 800,000 distinct CDR3 sequences, around half of them present only once. Sequences were obtained from blood. The receptors here all came from a man at least 80 years old in good health.

A few counts support this clonotype. The chain carries TRBV25-1 and TRBJ2-6; D is undetermined. CDR1 is MGHDK and CDR2 is SYGVNS in the germline V gene. The CDR3 is 13 amino acids. Trimming stripped 7 bases from V and 1 base from J, with 5 bases between. In nucleotides, the CDR3 is TGTGCCAGCAAGGAATCTGGGGCCAACGTCCTGACTTTC. This codes for CASKESGANVLTF.

The V gene is TRBV7-2, the J gene TRBJ1-1, with D possibly matching TRBD1 (5 bases). Per the germline V gene, CDR1 is SGHTA and CDR2 is FQGNSA. V was shortened by 6 bases and J by 3 bases, with 14 bases between the two germline ends. This CDR3 contains 14 residues. CDR3 in amino acids: CASSIHGRDTEAFF. CDR3 in DNA: TGTGCCAGCAGTATCCACGGCAGGGACACTGAAGCTTTCTTT.

The chain has TRBV20-1 and TRBJ2-1; the D is unclear. V lost 1 base and J lost 8, with 9 bases in between. This CDR3 has 12 residues. The V gene's germline CDR1 is DFQATT and CDR2 SNEGSKA (reference sequence). The CDR3 coding sequence is TGCAGTGCTAGAGCAGCCCCTCATGAGCAGTTCTTC. Amino acid sequence: CSARAAPHEQFF.

V usage is TRBV12-3 or TRBV12-4 and J usage is TRBJ1-1, with TRBD1 matching over 8 bases. Trimming removed 0 bases from V and 1 base from J; junction bases left unmatched: 7. The CDR3 spans 17 residues. The DNA for the CDR3 is TGTGCCAGCAGTTTAGCGTGGACAGGGCGTAGGAACACTGAAGCTTTCTTT. Translation: CASSLAWTGRRNTEAFF.

This clonotype was detected only a few times. The chain joins TRBV29-1 to TRBJ2-4; unclear D gene. In germline, CDR1 is SQVTM, CDR2 ANQGSEA. Trimming cost V 5 bases and J 6 bases, with 14 bases left between them. The length of the CDR3 is 13 residues. In DNA, the CDR3 is TGCAGCGTTATGGGTCAGGACCTAAACATTCAGTACTTC. This translates into CSVMGQDLNIQYF.

The chain employs TRBV3-1 and TRBJ2-7, with D tentatively TRBD1 (5 bases). The CDR3 totals 12 residues. Per the germline V gene, CDR1 is LGHDT and CDR2 is YNNKEL (reference sequence). V shed 6 bases and J shed 2 bases, with 8 bases lying between them. DNA for the CDR3: TGTGCCAGCAGAGACAGAACCTACGAGCAGTACTTC. Translation: CASRDRTYEQYF.

The CDR3 coding sequence is TGTGCCAGCAGCCCTCGATTCGGACAGCAAGAGACCCAGTACTTC. Its protein is CASSPRFGQQETQYF. This rearrangement joins TRBV3-1 to TRBJ2-5; D is possibly TRBD1 (6 bases). V was clipped by 4 bases and J by 2 bases, with 14 bases between them. Germline values: CDR1 LGHDT, CDR2 YNNKEL (reference sequence). The CDR3 has 15 residues.

The chain links TRBV20-1 to TRBJ2-1; D is unclear. The CDR3 sequence is 10 residues long. CDR1 DFQATT and CDR2 SNEGSKA come from the germline V gene (reference sequence). The CDR3 reads CSLQQNEQFF. CDR3 DNA: TGCAGCCTACAGCAAAATGAGCAGTTCTTC.

The genes are TRBV20-1 and TRBJ2-1; D is undetermined. The CDR3 contains 14 residues. Germline lookup yields CDR1 DFQATT and CDR2 SNEGSKA (reference sequence). The germline V and J ends were trimmed by 3 bases and 2 bases, with 11 bases remaining between them. The CDR3 DNA reads as TGCAGTGCTAGTCCCGCACCTCCCTACAATGAGCAGTTCTTC. Residues: CSASPAPPYNEQFF.

J is TRBJ1-1 and V is TRBV5-1; D call uncertain. The CDR3 totals 14 residues. V was shortened by 1 base and J by 1 base, with 8 bases between the two germline ends. In germline, CDR1 is SGHRS, CDR2 YFSETQ. The CDR3 bases are TGCGCCAGCAGCTTGATTGCGGGGAACACTGAAGCTTTCTTT. Protein sequence: CASSLIAGNTEAFF.

V usage is TRBV20-1 and J usage is TRBJ2-7, with 7 nucleotides matching TRBD1. CDR1 and CDR2 from the germline V gene are DFQATT and SNEGSKA (reference sequence). V lost 3 bases and J lost 0; bases outside the gene matches: 5. The CDR3 loop spans 14 amino acids. CDR3 nucleotides: TGCAGTGCTAGGACAGGGAAATCCTCCTACGAGCAGTACTTC. Its protein product is CSARTGKSSYEQYF.

This clonotype was found many times. This rearrangement joins TRBV29-1 to TRBJ2-1, with D possibly being TRBD1 (5 bases). Germline-derived CDR1 and CDR2 are SQVTM and ANQGSEA. With 6 bases removed from V and 2 bases from J, the gap between germline ends came to 20 bases. This CDR3 is 16 amino acids long. The CDR3 DNA reads TGCAGCGTGGCCCTTGGTCGACCAGGGACCTACAATGAGCAGTTCTTC. This gives the protein CSVALGRPGTYNEQFF.

The chain joins TRBV3-1 to TRBJ1-1; D perhaps matches TRBD1 (5 bases). In germline, CDR1 is LGHDT, CDR2 YNNKEL (reference sequence). Trimming removed 2 bases from V and 1 base from J, with 11 bases in between. This CDR3 is 15 amino acids long. The CDR3 protein is CASSQRAGQNTEAFF. The CDR3 DNA sequence: TGTGCCAGCAGCCAAAGAGCCGGACAGAACACTGAAGCTTTCTTT.

The chain combines TRBV5-1 with TRBJ1-2; D not certain. This CDR3 is built from 11 residues. Germline V gene data show CDR1 as SGHRS and CDR2 as YFSETQ. Trimming stripped 4 bases from V and 10 bases from J, with 11 bases between. CDR3 sequence: CASSRDGDYTF. The DNA of the CDR3 is TGCGCCAGCAGCCGAGACGGCGACTACACCTTC.

Only a few counts were recorded for this clonotype. The gene calls are TRBV6-1 and TRBJ2-7; the D gene is possibly TRBD2 (5 bases). V lost 7 bases, J lost 4 bases, and 11 bases lay in between. The V gene's germline CDR1 is MNHNS and CDR2 SASEGT. This CDR3 spans 12 amino acids. CDR3 nucleotides: TGTGCCAGCAAACCGGGGTCGTACGAGCAGTACTTC. It codes for CASKPGSYEQYF.

This rearrangement joins TRBV5-6 to TRBJ1-1; TRBD1 is a possible D gene (5 bases). Trimming pared 3 bases from V and 3 bases from J, leaving 6 bases between. CDR3 size: 12 residues. Germline V lookup: CDR1 SGHDT, CDR2 YYEEEE. Here the CDR3 DNA reads TGTGCCAGCAGCTGGGGGGACACTGAAGCTTTCTTT. Encoded protein: CASSWGDTEAFF.